Below, one TCR beta chain is given with its context. Its antigen is unidentified. These data are taken from a study of monozygotic twins with inflammatory bowel disease. The study's findings and limits: The study supported no single strong signal or clonotype linked to IBD.

The CDR3 length is 13 residues. Germline CDR1 reads SGHNT; CDR2 reads YENEEA. TCRdb reprocessed the 5' RACE reads and reports one entry per CDR3 protein, with no DNA. The listing records more than 85,000 distinct CDR3 sequences. The sequenced sample consisted of blood. J is TRBJ1-3 and V is TRBV11-3. The TCR comes from a human donor with ulcerative colitis or Crohn's disease, or a healthy co-twin of an affected twin (not recorded which). The CDR3 sequence: CASSFLPGNTIYF.